This passage covers 17 T cell receptor beta chains from one sample sequenced in a study of identical twins. MiXCR was run by TCRdb on the 5' RACE reads, yielding one entry per CDR3 protein. This table has some 240,000 distinct CDR3 sequences, about 11% appearing once. The material sequenced was memory T cells sorted from blood. All receptors come from a man aged 50-59 years in good health.

V is TRBV25-1 and J is TRBJ2-6; TRBD1 agrees at 7 bases. V shed 5 bases and J 0 bases; nucleotides not matched to a gene: 4. This CDR3 is 16 amino acids long. CDR1 and CDR2 (germline): MGHDK, SYGVNS. DNA for the CDR3: TGTGCCAGCAGTCAGGGGGTCGACTCTGGGGCCAACGTCCTGACTTTC. The encoded protein is CASSQGVDSGANVLTF. Complete variable domain (other parts from reference TRBV25-1 and TRBJ2-6): EADIYQTPRYLVIGTGKKITLECSQTMGHDKMYWYQQDPGMELHLIHYSYGVNSTEKGDLSSESTVSRIRTEHFPLTLESARPSHTSQYLCASSQGVDSGANVLTFGAGSRLTVL.

Turning to this clonotype: Germline is not matched at one junction end, which may reflect a read error. The V gene is TRBV5-6, the J gene TRBJ2-5, with D possibly being TRBD2 (6 bases). This CDR3 has 14 amino acids. Germline CDR1 and CDR2: SGHDT and YYEEEE. In DNA, the CDR3 is TGTGCCAGCGGCTTACGGGGGACTCAAGAGACCCAGTACTTC. This encodes CASGLRGTQETQYF.

This clonotype was recorded a few times. This sequence joins TRBV7-8 and TRBJ2-1; the D gene is possibly TRBD2 (6 bases). Germline values: CDR1 SGHVS, CDR2 FQNEAQ. V was clipped by 5 bases and J by 10 bases, with 12 bases between them. This CDR3 is 12 amino acids long. This chain's CDR3 is CASSLNGGEQFF. The CDR3 region has the DNA TGTGCCAGCAGCCTTAACGGAGGGGAGCAGTTCTTC.

This clonotype was observed a few times. CDR3 bases: TGTGCCAGCAGCGAGGGGAACAGGGGGCTTCAGGGTGAGCAGTTCTTC. Its protein product is CASSEGNRGLQGEQFF. V is TRBV9 and J is TRBJ2-1; 9 positions match TRBD1. Germline V lookup: CDR1 SGDLS, CDR2 YYNGEE. Trimming cost V 3 bases and J 9 bases; bases outside gene matches: 13. CDR3 length equals 16 residues.

V usage is TRBV7-2 and J usage is TRBJ2-1; maybe TRBD2 (7 bases). This CDR3 comprises 14 residues. CDR1 is SGHTA, CDR2 FQGNSA, per germline. Trimming shortened V by 1 base and J by 9 bases, and 13 bases separated the two germline ends. The CDR3 DNA sequence: TGTGCCAGCAGCTTAGGAGGGGGGGCCGGTGAGCAGTTCTTC. It specifies CASSLGGGAGEQFF.

The chain employs TRBV20-1 and TRBJ1-4, with 10 bases lining up with TRBD1. The germline CDR1 and CDR2 sequences are DFQATT and SNEGSKA (reference sequence). The CDR3 contains 12 residues. Trimming cost V 7 bases and J 6 bases; bases outside gene matches: 2. CDR3 amino acids: CSGGQGHEKLFF. CDR3 coding DNA: TGCAGTGGGGGACAGGGGCATGAAAAACTGTTTTTT.

This clonotype was counted ten times or more. V is TRBV4-3 and J is TRBJ2-1; tentatively, D is TRBD1 (5 bases). The CDR3 runs 16 residues. The V end was cut by 0 bases, the J end by 3 bases, with 12 bases between. Germline V gene lookup returns CDR1 LGHNA and CDR2 YSLEER. In DNA, the CDR3 is TGCGCCAGCAGCCAAGATTTAAGGGGTAACTACAATGAGCAGTTCTTC. Translated, it gives CASSQDLRGNYNEQFF.

The rearrangement joins TRBV20-1 to TRBJ1-6; D is unclear. Trimming cost V 1 base and J 3 bases, with 10 bases left between them. The germline CDR1 and CDR2 sequences are DFQATT and SNEGSKA (reference sequence). This CDR3 is built from 15 residues. CDR3 loop: CSARGVGNYNSPLHF. DNA for the CDR3: TGCAGTGCTAGAGGGGTGGGAAACTATAATTCACCCCTCCACTTT.

This clonotype has a count of ten or more. The chain carries TRBV3-1 and TRBJ2-7; D perhaps matches TRBD2 (6 bases). The CDR3 is 15 residues long. V lost 2 bases and J lost 5, with 16 bases in between. CDR1 and CDR2 (germline): LGHDT, YNNKEL (reference sequence). The CDR3 loop reads CASSQPSGTHHEQYF. The CDR3 region has the DNA TGTGCCAGCAGCCAACCATCCGGGACTCATCACGAGCAGTACTTC.

This clonotype was seen at least ten times. The genes are TRBV6-5 and TRBJ1-6, with TRBD1 as a possible D gene (5 bases). The germline V and J ends were trimmed by 3 bases and 8 bases, with 14 bases remaining between them. CDR3 length equals 15 residues. Germline values: CDR1 MNHEY, CDR2 SVGAGI. The CDR3 spells CASSYQTDKHSPLHF. The CDR3 DNA follows: TGTGCCAGCAGTTATCAAACGGACAAGCATTCACCCCTCCACTTT.

This clonotype was picked up many times. The gene calls are TRBV4-3 and TRBJ2-6; D may be TRBD1 or TRBD2 (7 bases each). CDR1 LGHNA and CDR2 YSLEER come from the germline V gene. CDR3 size: 19 residues. V was clipped by 0 bases and J by 1 base, with 16 bases between them. The CDR3 bases are TGCGCCAGCAGCCAAGAAAGTGGCGGGGGACAGTCTGGGGCCAACGTCCTGACTTTC. Its protein is CASSQESGGGQSGANVLTF.

This sequence joins TRBV4-2 and TRBJ1-5, with unresolved D. The V gene's germline CDR1 is LGHNA and CDR2 YNFKEQ. V lost 3 bases and J lost 3, with 12 bases in between. The CDR3 runs 15 residues. The CDR3 here is CASSQRRGLNQPQHF. DNA for the CDR3: TGTGCCAGCAGCCAGAGGCGTGGGCTCAATCAGCCCCAGCATTTT.

This clonotype was counted at least ten times. The V gene is TRBV4-3, the J gene TRBJ2-1, with 8 bases fitting TRBD2. J gave up 3 bases and V 5 bases, and 6 bases lay outside the gene matches. Germline V gene lookup returns CDR1 LGHNA and CDR2 YSLEER. The CDR3 spans 15 residues. CDR3 region: CASSWTGTSYNEQFF. Here the CDR3 DNA reads TGCGCCAGCAGCTGGACCGGGACTAGCTACAATGAGCAGTTCTTC.

At least ten counts were recorded for this clonotype. CDR3 nucleotides: TGTGCCATCAGTGAGCACAGCTCCTACGAGCAGTACTTC. It is translated as CAISEHSSYEQYF. The J gene is TRBJ2-7, the V gene TRBV10-3; the D is unclear. CDR1 and CDR2 from the germline V gene are ENHRY and SYGVKD. The CDR3 loop spans 13 amino acids. V lost 2 bases and J lost 0, with 5 bases in between.

This clonotype has ten or more counts. CDR3 sequence reads: CASSPVQGILTEAFF. The CDR3 coding sequence is TGTGCCAGCTCACCAGTTCAGGGGATTCTTACTGAAGCTTTCTTT. The rearrangement joins TRBV18 to TRBJ1-1; tentative D call: TRBD1 (6 bases). Germline V gene sequence: CDR1 KGHSH, CDR2 LQKENI. This CDR3 has 15 residues. The V end lost 2 bases, the J end lost 5 bases, and 15 bases lay between the germline ends.

Comment on this clonotype: Possible read error: a much larger clone is one base away. The gene calls are TRBV10-3 and TRBJ2-7; 9 bases match TRBD2. The germline V gene has CDR1 ENHRY and CDR2 SYGVKD. V dropped 0 bases and J dropped 8; count of bases not matched to a gene: 8. CDR3 length equals 15 residues. CDR3 in amino acids: CAISESPAGGGQQYF. The CDR3 bases are TGTGCCATCAGTGAGTCTCCAGCGGGAGGTGGCCAGCAGTACTTC.

The gene calls are TRBV6-2 or TRBV6-3 and TRBJ2-2, with D unclear. CDR3 size: 14 residues. Trimming removed 2 bases at V and 0 bases at J, with 4 bases between. Germline-derived CDR1 and CDR2 are MNHEY and SVGEGT. CDR3 residues: CASSYTANTGELFF. The CDR3 DNA reads as TGTGCCAGCAGTTACACAGCGAACACCGGGGAGCTGTTTTTT.